This TCR beta chain was found in a study of CD8 T cells in Susac syndrome. Random hexamers were used to reverse transcribe the RNA input (about 0.5 to 1 ug). The amplification used immunoSEQ multiplex PCR on TCR beta CDR3; it spanned 54 Vbeta and 13 Jbeta. MiXCR, applied by TCRdb to the immunoSEQ multiplex PCR reads, yields one record per CDR3 protein. The table lists 180,000 or so distinct CDR3 sequences, approximately 96% of them singletons. The CD8+ and CD4+ T cells were negatively isolated, with the TEMRA cells enriched by FACS. This receptor was obtained from a human donor with multiple sclerosis. The sequenced material came from CD4+ T cells from PBMCs.

The CDR3 sequence is CASSIRPGLAGDEQFF. The CDR3 DNA follows: TGTGCCAGTAGTATAAGACCGGGACTAGCAGGCGATGAGCAGTTCTTC. The chain is built from TRBV19 and TRBJ2-1; TRBD2 matches at 9 bases. V lost 2 bases to trimming and J lost 8 bases; unmatched junction nucleotides: 10. This CDR3 has 16 residues. Germline V gene data show CDR1 as LNHDA and CDR2 as SQIVND (reference sequence).